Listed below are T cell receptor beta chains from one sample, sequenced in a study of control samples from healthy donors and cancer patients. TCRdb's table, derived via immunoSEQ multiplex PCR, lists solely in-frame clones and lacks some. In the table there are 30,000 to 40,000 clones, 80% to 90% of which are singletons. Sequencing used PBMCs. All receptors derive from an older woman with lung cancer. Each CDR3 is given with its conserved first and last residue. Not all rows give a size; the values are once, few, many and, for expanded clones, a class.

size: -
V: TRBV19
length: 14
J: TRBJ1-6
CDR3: CASTPRAPNSPLHF

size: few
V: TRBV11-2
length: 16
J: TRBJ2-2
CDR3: CASSLSVLGEGGELFF

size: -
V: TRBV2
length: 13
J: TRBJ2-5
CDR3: CASIMSAWETQYF

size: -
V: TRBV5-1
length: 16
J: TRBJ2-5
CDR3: CASSLGKTGGQETQYF

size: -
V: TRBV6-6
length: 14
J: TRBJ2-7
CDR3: CASRQGQSFYEQYF

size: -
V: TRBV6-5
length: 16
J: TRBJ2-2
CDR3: CASSLRGGPNTGELFF

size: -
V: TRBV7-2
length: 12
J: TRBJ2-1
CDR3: CASSKFNNEQFF

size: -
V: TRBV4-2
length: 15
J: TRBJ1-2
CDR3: CASSQDGGADYGYTF

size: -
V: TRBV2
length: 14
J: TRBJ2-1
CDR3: CASRSREGGNEQFF

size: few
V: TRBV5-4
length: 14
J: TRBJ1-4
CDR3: CASSFQGASEKLFF

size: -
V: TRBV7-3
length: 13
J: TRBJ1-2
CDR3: CASSSGQVIGYTF

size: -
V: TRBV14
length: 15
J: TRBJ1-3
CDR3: CASSILAGAGNTIYF

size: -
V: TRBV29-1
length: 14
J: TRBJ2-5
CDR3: CSVVDGLRQETQYF

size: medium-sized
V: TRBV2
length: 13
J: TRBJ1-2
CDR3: CASRGDRLGSYTF

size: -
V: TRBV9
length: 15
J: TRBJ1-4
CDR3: CASSPRGPNNEKLFF

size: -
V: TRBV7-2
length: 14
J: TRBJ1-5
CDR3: CASSIERSNQPQHF

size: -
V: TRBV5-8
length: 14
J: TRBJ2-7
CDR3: CASSPLDTFYEQYF

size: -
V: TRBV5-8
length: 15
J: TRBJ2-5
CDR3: CASSLIGGREETQYF

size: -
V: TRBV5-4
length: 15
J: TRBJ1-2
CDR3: CASSLGNGGYYGYTF

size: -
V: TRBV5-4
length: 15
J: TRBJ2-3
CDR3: CASSSLAGGADTQYF

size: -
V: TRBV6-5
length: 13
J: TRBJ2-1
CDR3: CASSRDLLDEQFF

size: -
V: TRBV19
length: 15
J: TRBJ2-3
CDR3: CASSITSGGADTQYF

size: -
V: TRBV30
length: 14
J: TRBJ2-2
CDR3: CAWKGQVNTGELFF

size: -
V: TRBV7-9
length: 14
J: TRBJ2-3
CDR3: CASGTSISTDTQYF

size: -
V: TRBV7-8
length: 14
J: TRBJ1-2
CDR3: CASSLARGHYGYTF

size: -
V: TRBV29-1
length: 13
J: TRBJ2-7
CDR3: CSVEVSGGDEQYF

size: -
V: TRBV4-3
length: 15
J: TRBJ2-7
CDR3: CASSQDVGPSYEQYF

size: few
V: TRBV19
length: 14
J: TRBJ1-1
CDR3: CASSMVMGNTEAFF

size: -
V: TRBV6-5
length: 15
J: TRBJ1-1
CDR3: CASSYSTGLDTEAFF

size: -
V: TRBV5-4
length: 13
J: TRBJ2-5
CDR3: CASSLADQETQYF

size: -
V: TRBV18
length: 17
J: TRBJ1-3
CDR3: CASSLNRDRASGNTIYF

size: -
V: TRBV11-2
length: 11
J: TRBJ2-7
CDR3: CASSPGREQYF

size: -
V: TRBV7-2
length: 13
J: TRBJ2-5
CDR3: CASSLAGFPTQYF

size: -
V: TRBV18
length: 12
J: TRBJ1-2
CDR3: CASSWGYYGYTF